Listed here are 5 T cell receptor beta chains from one sample, sequenced in a study of blood T cell repertoires in COVID-19. Repertoires were generated with immunoSEQ multiplex PCR, while TCRdb's copy carries only in-frame clones and drops some. In the table there are about 120,000 clones, about nine tenths of which are singletons. The sequenced sample consisted of peripheral blood. These receptors were collected from a human donor in a cohort sampled during active COVID-19.

As concerns this clone: Other DNA sequences in this specimen translate into the identical CDR3. The V call is TRBV29-1, the J call TRBJ2-5; 9 bases are shared with TRBD2. J gave up 5 bases and V 4 bases, and 8 bases lay outside the gene matches. Germline lookup yields CDR1 SQVTM and CDR2 ANQGSEA. This CDR3 has 14 amino acids. The CDR3 coding sequence is TGCAGCGTTGGAACTAGCGGGTCGCGGGAGACCCAGTACTTC. Translated: CSVGTSGSRETQYF.

This rearrangement joins TRBV7-3 to TRBJ2-5, with 8 bases lining up with TRBD2. With 4 bases clipped from V and 1 base from J, the junction kept 5 bases outside the gene matches. Germline V gives CDR1 SGHTA, CDR2 FQGTGA. This CDR3 has 15 residues. DNA of the CDR3: TGTGCCAGCAGCTCAGGACTAGCCCTCCAAGAGACCCAGTACTTC. Its protein is CASSSGLALQETQYF.

The rearrangement joins TRBV4-2 to TRBJ2-7; tentative D call: TRBD2 (5 bases). V dropped 4 bases and J dropped 3 bases, with 10 bases sitting between them. Germline V CDR1 and CDR2: LGHNA, YNFKEQ. The CDR3 loop spans 13 amino acids. The CDR3 region is CASSPSGNYEQYF. The DNA of the CDR3 is TGTGCCAGCAGCCCCAGCGGAAACTACGAGCAGTACTTC.

This clone was counted only a few times. The chain joins TRBV7-9 to TRBJ1-5, with 9 bases matching TRBD1. With V trimmed by 4 bases and J by 7 bases, 11 bases remained unmatched. Germline values: CDR1 SEHNR, CDR2 FQNEAQ (reference sequence). This CDR3 spans 16 amino acids. The CDR3 region has the DNA TGTGCCAGCAGCTCACCCTCGCACAGGGGGCACCAGCCCCAGCATTTT. Amino acid sequence: CASSSPSHRGHQPQHF.

The chain is built from TRBV3-1 (or the pseudogene TRBV3-2) and TRBJ2-5; maybe TRBD2 (5 bases). The germline V gene has CDR1 LGHDT and CDR2 YNNKEL (reference sequence). The CDR3 extends over 16 amino acids. Trimming shortened V by 0 bases and J by 5 bases, and 16 bases separated the two germline ends. DNA for the CDR3: TGTGCCAGCAGCCAAGATGCGGCTAGCCCCTCGGAGACCCAGTACTTC. The encoded protein is CASSQDAASPSETQYF.